This T cell receptor (beta chain) was sequenced during a study of T cells after yellow fever vaccination (dated by TCRdb to about 2019). Regarding the research as a whole: The SMART-Seq v4 Ultra Low Input RNA kit was used to prepare libraries from fractions with low cell numbers. Bulk PBMC replicates and cell subsets were isolated from blood drawn at multiple timepoints before and after both primary and secondary immunization. Two healthy male donors, one aged 18 to 30 and one aged 30 to 40 years, made up the cohort. To follow T-cell clones before and after primary and booster YFV17D yellow fever vaccination, bulk TCR alpha and beta repertoires were sequenced over time. Broader findings and caveats from the paper: Computational filtering was required because FACS-sorted repertoires could contain abundant contaminating clonotypes from the bulk population. After the booster, most of the clones that had expanded following primary vaccination were detected again (roughly 96% of CD4 and around 88% of CD8), which suggests that memory was broadly maintained. A small fraction of clonotypes showed up in both the CD4 and CD8 compartments, probably as a result of convergent recombination. Only a couple of donors were included in the study, so the extent to which the findings can be generalized is limited. The secondary T-cell response was found to be weaker but faster than the primary response, with a peak reached on day 5 rather than on day 15.

This clonotype was picked up many times. What antigen it recognizes has not been identified. Per-nucleotide qualities are absent, and no much larger clonotype sits a single base away. The treatment or condition tag for this specimen amounts to: live attenuated yellow fever vaccine strain. A standard Ficoll-Paque protocol was used to isolate PBMCs from peripheral blood. Dynabeads CD4 and CD8 positive selection kits were used to isolate CD4 and CD8 T-cell fractions. TriZol was used to extract RNA from bulk PBMCs, CD4 and CD8 fractions, and dextramer-positive and dextramer-negative fractions. Sequencing was performed on an Illumina NovaSeq 6000. TCR cDNA was synthesized by 5'RACE template switching, which introduced a universal primer site and unique molecular identifiers. Priming for cDNA synthesis came from both the TCR alpha and TCR beta constant segments. Library amplification used two PCR steps, and the second PCR step added sample barcodes and sequencing adapters. Sequencing of the libraries was done on either Illumina HiSeq 2500 (2x100 bp) or NovaSeq (2x150 bp). The study's processing was this. MIGEC was used to demultiplex reads and collapse the reads into UMI consensus sequences, and MiXCR was used for V(D)J alignment. Vaccine-responding clonotypes were defined with edgeR using replicate PBMC samples, requiring FDR below 0.01 and a log2 fold change above 5 up to day 15. CD4 or CD8 identity was assigned to each bulk clonotype according to whether the clonotype was present at higher abundance in the sequenced CD4 repertoire or the sequenced CD8 repertoire. TCRdb ran its own pipeline on the public reads, namely fastp trimming at Q25 and MiXCR clone calling, and kept in-frame beta chains. Duplicate CDR3 protein sequences are folded into a single record with the most common DNA and genes. TCRdb, not the authors, supplied the V and J calls. This sample comprises about 320,000 distinct CDR3 sequences, about 10% of them detected only once. Of the sample, 3.3% is held by the ten largest clones.

A distance of 12 bases separates the germline ends of V and J, which lose 0 bases and 10 bases respectively. The CDR3 sequence holds 13 residues, the cysteine and phenylalanine included. CDR3 DNA only is kept here, 39 bases in frame from base 1. The CDR1 and CDR2 encoded by the germline V gene are SGHVS and FQNEAQ. This sample comprised CD4+ T cells sorted from PBMCs, obtained 45 days after the yellow fever booster vaccination. The sequence links TRBV7-8 to TRBJ1-1, and possibly TRBD1, on 5 matching bases. The origin of this receptor is a man younger than 30 who received the YFV17D yellow fever vaccine. CDR3 protein: CASSLAGGVGAFF. The nucleotides are TGTGCCAGCAGCTTAGCGGGGGGTGTAGGAGCTTTCTTT.